In this sample, the clone carrying this T cell receptor (beta chain) turned up many times. Its specificity is unknown. The sample is drawn from a study of T cells after yellow fever vaccination. Points from the study as a whole: CD4 and CD8 compartments shared a small share of clonotypes. After the booster, roughly 96% of CD4 and roughly nine tenths of CD8 primary-response clones were re-detected. One caveat is that FACS-sorted repertoires could contain abundant clonotypes contaminating from the bulk population.

The CDR3 spans 13 residues. Germline assignment: CDR1 SGHVS and CDR2 FQNEAQ. Trimming took off 1 base at V and 10 bases at J, with 13 bases between the two ends. UMIs were added to TCR cDNA along with a universal primer site when it was made by 5'RACE template switching. Each CDR3 protein is one row after TCRdb ran MiXCR on the 5' RACE reads. The repertoire includes 250,000 to 350,000 distinct CDR3 sequences, approximately 10% of them detected once, and about 3.7% sits in the top ten. The sample was CD4+ T cells sorted from PBMCs, taken 5 days after the yellow fever booster vaccination. The receptor was isolated from a man between 18 and 35 years old who received the YFV17D yellow fever vaccine. The rearrangement joins TRBV7-8 to TRBJ2-5, with D unresolved. CDR3 sequence (DNA): TGTGCCAGCAGCTTAGGGGAATATGGGGACCAGTACTTC. Encoded protein: CASSLGEYGDQYF. Drawing the rest from reference TRBV7-8 and TRBJ2-5, the complete variable domain is GAGVSQSPRYKVAKRGQDVALRCDPISGHVSLFWYQQALGQGPEFLTYFQNEAQLDKSGLPSDRFFAERPEGSVSTLKIQRTQQEDSAVYLCASSLGEYGDQYFGPGTRLLVL.